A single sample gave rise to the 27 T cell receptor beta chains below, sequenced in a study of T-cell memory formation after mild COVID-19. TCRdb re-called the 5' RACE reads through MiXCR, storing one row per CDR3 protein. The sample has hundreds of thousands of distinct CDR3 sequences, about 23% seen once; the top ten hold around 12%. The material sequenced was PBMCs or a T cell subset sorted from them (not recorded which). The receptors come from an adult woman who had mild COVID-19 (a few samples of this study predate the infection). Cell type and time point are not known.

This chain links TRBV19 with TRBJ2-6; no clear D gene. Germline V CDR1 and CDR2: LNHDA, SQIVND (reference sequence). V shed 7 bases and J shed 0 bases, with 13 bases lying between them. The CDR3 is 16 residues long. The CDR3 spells CASKPGQTSGANVLTF. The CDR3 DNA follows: TGTGCCAGTAAGCCGGGTCAGACCTCTGGGGCCAACGTCCTGACTTTC.

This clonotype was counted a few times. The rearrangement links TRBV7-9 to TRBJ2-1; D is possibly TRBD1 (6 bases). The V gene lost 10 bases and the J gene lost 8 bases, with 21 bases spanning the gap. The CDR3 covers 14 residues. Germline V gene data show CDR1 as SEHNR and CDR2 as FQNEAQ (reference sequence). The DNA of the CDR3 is TGTGCCACCCTCCCCCCGGACAGACGACATGAGCAGTTCTTC. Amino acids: CATLPPDRRHEQFF.

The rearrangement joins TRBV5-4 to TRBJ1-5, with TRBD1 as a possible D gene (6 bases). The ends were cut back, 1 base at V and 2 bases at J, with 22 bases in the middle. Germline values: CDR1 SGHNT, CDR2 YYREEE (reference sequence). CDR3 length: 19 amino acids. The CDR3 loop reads CASSLRSPGEAKGNQPQHF. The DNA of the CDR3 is TGTGCCAGCAGCTTGAGGTCCCCAGGGGAGGCGAAGGGCAATCAGCCCCAGCATTTT.

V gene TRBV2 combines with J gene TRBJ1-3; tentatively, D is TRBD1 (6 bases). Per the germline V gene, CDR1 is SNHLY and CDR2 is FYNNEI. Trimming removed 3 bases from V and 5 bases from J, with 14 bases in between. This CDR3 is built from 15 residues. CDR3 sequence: CASSDQGTQRNTIYF. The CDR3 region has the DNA TGTGCCAGCAGTGACCAGGGGACTCAGAGAAACACCATATATTTT.

The DNA of the CDR3 is TGTGCCAGCAGTCCTGCTCCAGCTAGCGGCACAGATACGCAGTATTTT. Translated, it gives CASSPAPASGTDTQYF. The chain combines TRBV27 with TRBJ2-3, with D possibly being TRBD2 (6 bases). The germline V gene has CDR1 MNHEY and CDR2 SMNVEV (reference sequence). V was shortened by 5 bases and J by 1 base, with 16 bases between the two germline ends. There are 16 residues in the CDR3.

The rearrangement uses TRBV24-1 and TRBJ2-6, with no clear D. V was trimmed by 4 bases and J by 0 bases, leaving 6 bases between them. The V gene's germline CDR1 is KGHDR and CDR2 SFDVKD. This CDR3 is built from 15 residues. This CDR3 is CATSDHSSGANVLTF. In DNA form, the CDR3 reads TGTGCCACCAGTGACCACTCCTCTGGGGCCAACGTCCTGACTTTC.

The CDR3 loop is CASSPTGTFDTQYF. The CDR3, as DNA: TGTGCCAGCAGCCCCACAGGGACTTTCGATACGCAGTATTTT. The chain has TRBV12-3 or TRBV12-4 and TRBJ2-3, with D perhaps TRBD1 or TRBD2 (6 bases each). V lost 6 bases to trimming and J lost 6 bases, with 16 bases between them. The CDR3 consists of 14 residues.

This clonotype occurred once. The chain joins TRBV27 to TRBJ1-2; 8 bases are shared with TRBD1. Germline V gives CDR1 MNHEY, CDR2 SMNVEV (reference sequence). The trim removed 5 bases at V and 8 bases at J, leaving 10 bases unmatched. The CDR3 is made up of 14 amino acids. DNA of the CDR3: TGTGCCAGCAGTGCGAGCGGACAGGGAGGCGGCTACACCTTC. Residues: CASSASGQGGGYTF.

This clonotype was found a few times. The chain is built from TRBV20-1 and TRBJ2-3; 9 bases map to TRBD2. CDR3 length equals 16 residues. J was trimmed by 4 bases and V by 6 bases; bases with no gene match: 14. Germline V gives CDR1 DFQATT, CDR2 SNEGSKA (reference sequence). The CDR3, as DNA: TGCAGTGCCTTAGAGCGGGGGGCCATTATTGCAGATACGCAGTATTTT. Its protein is CSALERGAIIADTQYF.

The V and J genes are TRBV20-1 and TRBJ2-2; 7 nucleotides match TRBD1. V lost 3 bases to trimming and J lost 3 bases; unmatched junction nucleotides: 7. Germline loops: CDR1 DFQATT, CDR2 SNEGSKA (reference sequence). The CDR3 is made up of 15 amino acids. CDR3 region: CSASLGTGDTGELFF. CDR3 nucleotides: TGCAGTGCTAGTTTGGGAACAGGGGACACCGGGGAGCTGTTTTTT.

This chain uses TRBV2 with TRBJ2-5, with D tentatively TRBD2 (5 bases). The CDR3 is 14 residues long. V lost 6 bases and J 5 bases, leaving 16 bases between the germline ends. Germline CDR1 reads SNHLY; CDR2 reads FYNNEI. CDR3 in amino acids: CASRLPQPGETQYF. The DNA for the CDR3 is TGTGCCAGCAGACTTCCACAGCCGGGGGAGACCCAGTACTTC.

CDR3 bases: TGTGCCTGGAGTGTACTAGGGGGGTCCCATTATACGCAGTATTTT. Translating it yields CAWSVLGGSHYTQYF. V and J are TRBV30 and TRBJ2-3; D may be TRBD1 or TRBD2 (6 bases each). The germline V gene has CDR1 GTSNPN and CDR2 SVGIG (reference sequence). Between the trimmed V and J ends, which lost 0 bases and 7 bases, there was a span of 17 bases. The CDR3 covers 15 residues.

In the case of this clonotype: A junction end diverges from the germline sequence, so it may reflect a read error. The CDR3, as DNA: TGTGCCATCAGCTCGGGGGCTGGGGTTAGAGGAGAGACCCAGTACTTC. Its protein is CAISSGAGVRGETQYF. V is TRBV7-2 and J is TRBJ2-5, with D possibly being TRBD1 or TRBD2 (6 bases each). CDR3 size: 16 residues. Germline V gene sequence: CDR1 SGHTA, CDR2 FQGNSA.

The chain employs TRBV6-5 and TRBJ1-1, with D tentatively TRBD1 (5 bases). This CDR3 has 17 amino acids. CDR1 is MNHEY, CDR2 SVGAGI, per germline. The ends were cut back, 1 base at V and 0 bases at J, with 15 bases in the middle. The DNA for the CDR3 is TGTGCCAGCAGTTACTTCGGCCCGACAGATATGAACACTGAAGCTTTCTTT. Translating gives CASSYFGPTDMNTEAFF.

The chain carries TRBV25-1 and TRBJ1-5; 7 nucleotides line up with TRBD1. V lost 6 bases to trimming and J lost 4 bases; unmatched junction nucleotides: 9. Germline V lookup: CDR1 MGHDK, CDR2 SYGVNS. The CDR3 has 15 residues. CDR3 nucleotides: TGTGCCAGCAGCCGAGGGGACAGCGAGAATCAGCCCCAGCATTTT. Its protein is CASSRGDSENQPQHF.

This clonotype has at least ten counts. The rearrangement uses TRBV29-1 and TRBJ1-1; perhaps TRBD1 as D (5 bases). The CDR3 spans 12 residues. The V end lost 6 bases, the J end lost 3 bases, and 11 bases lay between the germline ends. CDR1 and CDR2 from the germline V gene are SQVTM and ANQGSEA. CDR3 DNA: TGCAGCGTAAACAGAGGGGACACTGAAGCTTTCTTT. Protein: CSVNRGDTEAFF.

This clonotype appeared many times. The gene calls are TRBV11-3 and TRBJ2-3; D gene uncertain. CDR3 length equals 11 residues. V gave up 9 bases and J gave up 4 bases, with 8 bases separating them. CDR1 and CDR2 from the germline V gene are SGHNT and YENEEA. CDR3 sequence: CASRGADTQYF. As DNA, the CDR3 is TGTGCCAGTCGTGGAGCAGATACGCAGTATTTT.

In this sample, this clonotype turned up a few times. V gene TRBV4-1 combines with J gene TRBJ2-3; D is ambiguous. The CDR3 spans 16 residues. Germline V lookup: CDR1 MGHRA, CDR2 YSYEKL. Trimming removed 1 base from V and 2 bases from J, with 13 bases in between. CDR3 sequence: CASSQGWQAITDTQYF. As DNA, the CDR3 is TGCGCCAGCAGCCAAGGATGGCAGGCCATCACAGATACGCAGTATTTT.

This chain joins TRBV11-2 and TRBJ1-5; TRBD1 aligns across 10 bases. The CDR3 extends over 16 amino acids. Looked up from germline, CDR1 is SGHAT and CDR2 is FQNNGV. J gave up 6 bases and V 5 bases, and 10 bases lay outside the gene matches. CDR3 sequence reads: CASSRHGQGDSQPQHF. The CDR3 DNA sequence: TGTGCCAGCAGCCGCCATGGACAGGGGGATAGTCAGCCCCAGCATTTT.

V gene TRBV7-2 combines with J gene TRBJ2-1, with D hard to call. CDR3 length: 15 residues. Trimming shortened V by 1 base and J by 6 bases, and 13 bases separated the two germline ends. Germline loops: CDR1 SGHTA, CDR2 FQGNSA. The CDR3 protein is CASSLEVAVTNEQFF. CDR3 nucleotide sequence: TGTGCCAGCAGCTTAGAGGTCGCGGTAACCAATGAGCAGTTCTTC. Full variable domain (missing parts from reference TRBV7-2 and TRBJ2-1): GAGVSQSPSNKVTEKGKDVELRCDPISGHTALYWYRQSLGQGLEFLIYFQGNSAPDKSGLPSDRFSAERTGGSVSTLTIQRTQQEDSAVYLCASSLEVAVTNEQFFGPGTRLTVL.

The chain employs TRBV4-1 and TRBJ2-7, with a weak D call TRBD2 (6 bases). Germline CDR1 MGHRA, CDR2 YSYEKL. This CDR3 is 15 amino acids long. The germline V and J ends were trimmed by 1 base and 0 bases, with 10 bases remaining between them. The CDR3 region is CASSQVLGSSYEQYF. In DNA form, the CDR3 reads TGCGCCAGCAGCCAAGTTCTCGGGAGCTCCTACGAGCAGTACTTC.

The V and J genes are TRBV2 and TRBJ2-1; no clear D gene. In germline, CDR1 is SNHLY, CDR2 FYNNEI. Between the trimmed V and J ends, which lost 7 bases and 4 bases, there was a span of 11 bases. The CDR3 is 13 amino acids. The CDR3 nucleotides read TGTGCCAGCATTCCCAGTGCTTACAATGAGCAGTTCTTC. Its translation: CASIPSAYNEQFF.

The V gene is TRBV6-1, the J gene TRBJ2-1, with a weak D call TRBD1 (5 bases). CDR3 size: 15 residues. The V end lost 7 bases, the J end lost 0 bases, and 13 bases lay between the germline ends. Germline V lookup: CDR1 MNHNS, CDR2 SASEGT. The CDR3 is CASNNHRGSYNEQFF. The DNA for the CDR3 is TGTGCCAGCAATAACCATAGGGGCTCCTACAATGAGCAGTTCTTC.

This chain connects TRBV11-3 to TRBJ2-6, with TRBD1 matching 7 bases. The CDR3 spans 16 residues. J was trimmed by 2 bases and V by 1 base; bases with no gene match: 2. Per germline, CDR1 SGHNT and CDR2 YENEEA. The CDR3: CASSLATGAGANVLTF. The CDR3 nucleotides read TGTGCCAGCAGCTTAGCTACAGGGGCTGGGGCCAACGTCCTGACTTTC.

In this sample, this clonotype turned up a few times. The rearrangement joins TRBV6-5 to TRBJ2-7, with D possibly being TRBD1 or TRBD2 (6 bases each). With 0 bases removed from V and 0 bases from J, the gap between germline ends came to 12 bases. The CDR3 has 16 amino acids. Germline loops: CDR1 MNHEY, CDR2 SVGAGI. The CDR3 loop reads CASSYSMGGGSYEQYF. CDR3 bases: TGTGCCAGCAGTTACTCGATGGGGGGCGGCTCCTACGAGCAGTACTTC.

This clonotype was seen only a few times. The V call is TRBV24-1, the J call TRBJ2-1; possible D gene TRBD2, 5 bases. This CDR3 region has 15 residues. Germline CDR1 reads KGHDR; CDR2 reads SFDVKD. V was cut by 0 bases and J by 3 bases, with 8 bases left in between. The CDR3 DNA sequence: TGTGCCACCAGTGATTTGGAGGGCCGCTACAATGAGCAGTTCTTC. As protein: CATSDLEGRYNEQFF.

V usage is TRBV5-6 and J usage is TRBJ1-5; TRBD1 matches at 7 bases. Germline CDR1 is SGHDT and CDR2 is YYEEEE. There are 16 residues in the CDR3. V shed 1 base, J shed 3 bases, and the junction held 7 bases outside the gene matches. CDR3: CASSLLTGVSNQPQHF. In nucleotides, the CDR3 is TGTGCCAGCAGCTTGCTCACAGGGGTTTCCAATCAGCCCCAGCATTTT. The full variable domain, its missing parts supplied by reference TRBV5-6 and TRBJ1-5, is DAGVTQSPTHLIKTRGQQVTLRCSPKSGHDTVSWYQQALGQGPQFIFQYYEEEERQRGNFPDRFSGHQFPNYSSELNVNALLLGDSALYLCASSLLTGVSNQPQHFGDGTRLSIL.